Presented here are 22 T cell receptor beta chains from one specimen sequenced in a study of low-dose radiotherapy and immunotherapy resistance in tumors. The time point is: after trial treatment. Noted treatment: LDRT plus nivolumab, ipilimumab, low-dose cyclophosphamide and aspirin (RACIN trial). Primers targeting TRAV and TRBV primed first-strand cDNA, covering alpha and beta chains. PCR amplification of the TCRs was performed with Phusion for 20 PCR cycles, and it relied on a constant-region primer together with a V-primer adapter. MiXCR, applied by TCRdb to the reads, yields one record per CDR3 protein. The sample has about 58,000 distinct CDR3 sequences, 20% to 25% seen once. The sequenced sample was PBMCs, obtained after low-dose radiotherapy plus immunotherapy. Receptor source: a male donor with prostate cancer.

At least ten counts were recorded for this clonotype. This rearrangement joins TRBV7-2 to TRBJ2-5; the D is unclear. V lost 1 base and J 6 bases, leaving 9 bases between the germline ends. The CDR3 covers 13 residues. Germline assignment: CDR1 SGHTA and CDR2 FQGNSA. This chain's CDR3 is CASSLDMVQTQYF. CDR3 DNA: TGTGCCAGCAGCTTAGATATGGTCCAGACCCAGTACTTC.

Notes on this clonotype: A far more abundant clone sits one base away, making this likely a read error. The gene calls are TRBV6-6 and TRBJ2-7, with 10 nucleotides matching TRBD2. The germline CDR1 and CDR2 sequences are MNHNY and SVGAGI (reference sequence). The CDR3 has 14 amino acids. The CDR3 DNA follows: TGTGCCAGCAGTGACTCTAGCGGGAGTTACGAGCAGTACTTC. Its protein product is CASSDSSGSYEQYF.

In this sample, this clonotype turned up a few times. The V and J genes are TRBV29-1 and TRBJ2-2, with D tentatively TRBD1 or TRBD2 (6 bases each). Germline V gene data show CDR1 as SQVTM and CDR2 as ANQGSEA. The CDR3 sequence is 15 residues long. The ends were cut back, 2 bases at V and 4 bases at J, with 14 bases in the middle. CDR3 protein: CSVELGGAGTGELFF. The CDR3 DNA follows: TGCAGCGTTGAATTGGGGGGCGCGGGCACCGGGGAGCTGTTTTTT.

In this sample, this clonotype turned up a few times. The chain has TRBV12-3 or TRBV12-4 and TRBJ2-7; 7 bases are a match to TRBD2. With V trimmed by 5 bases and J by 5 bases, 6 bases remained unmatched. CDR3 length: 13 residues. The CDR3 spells CASSVRDYNEQYF. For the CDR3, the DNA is TGTGCCAGCAGTGTCCGGGACTATAACGAGCAGTACTTC.

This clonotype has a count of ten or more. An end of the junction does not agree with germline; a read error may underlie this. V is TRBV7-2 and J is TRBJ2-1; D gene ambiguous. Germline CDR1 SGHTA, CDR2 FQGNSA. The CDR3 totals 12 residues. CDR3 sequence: CASSLADNEQFF. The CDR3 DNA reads TGCGCCAGCAGCTTGGCGGACAATGAGCAGTTCTTC.

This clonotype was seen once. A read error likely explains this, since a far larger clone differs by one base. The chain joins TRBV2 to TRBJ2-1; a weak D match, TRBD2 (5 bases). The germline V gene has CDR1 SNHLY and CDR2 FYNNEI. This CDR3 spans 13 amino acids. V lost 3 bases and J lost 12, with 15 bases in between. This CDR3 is CASSDGPTRVQFF. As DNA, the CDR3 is TGTGCCAGCAGTGACGGGCCCACGCGGGTGCAGTTCTTC.

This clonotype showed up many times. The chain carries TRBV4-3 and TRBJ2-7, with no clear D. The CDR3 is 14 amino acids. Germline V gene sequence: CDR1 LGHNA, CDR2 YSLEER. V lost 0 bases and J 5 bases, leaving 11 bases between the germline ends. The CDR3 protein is CASSQDGRNDEQYF. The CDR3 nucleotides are TGCGCCAGCAGCCAAGATGGCCGTAATGACGAGCAGTACTTC.

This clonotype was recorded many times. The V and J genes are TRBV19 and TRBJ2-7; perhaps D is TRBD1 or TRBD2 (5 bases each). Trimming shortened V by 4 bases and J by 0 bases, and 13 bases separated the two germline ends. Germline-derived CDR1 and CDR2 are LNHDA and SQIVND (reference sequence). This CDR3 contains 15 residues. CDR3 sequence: CASSTRDGTSYEQYF. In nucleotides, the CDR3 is TGTGCCAGTAGTACCCGGGACGGTACCTCCTACGAGCAGTACTTC.

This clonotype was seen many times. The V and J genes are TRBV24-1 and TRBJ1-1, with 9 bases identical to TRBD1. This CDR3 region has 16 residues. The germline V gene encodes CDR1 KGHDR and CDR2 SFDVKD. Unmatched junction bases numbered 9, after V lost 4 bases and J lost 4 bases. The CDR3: CATSDYQDRGSTEAFF. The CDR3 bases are TGTGCCACCAGTGACTATCAGGACAGGGGATCCACTGAAGCTTTCTTT.

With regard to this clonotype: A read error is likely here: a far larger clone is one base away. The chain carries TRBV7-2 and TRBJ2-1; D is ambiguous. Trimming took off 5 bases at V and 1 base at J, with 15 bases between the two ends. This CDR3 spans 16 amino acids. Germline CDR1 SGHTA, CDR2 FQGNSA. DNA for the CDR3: TGTGCCAGCAGCCAAGCGACCACCTCTTCCTACAATGAGCAGTTCTTC. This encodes CASSQATTSSYNEQFF.

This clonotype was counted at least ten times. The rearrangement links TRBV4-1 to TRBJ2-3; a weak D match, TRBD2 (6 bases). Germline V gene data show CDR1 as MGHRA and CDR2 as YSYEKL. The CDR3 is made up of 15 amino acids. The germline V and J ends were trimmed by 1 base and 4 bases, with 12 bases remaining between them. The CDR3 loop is CASSQAGSWSDTQYF. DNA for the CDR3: TGCGCCAGCAGCCAAGCCGGGAGTTGGTCAGATACGCAGTATTTT.

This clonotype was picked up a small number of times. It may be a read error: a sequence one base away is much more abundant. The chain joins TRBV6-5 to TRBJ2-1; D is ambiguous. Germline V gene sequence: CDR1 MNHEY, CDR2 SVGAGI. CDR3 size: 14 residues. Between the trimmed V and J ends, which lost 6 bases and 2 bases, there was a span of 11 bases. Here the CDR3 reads CASRIQPTYNEQFF. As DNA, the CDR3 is TGTGCCAGCAGAATACAACCCACCTACAATGAGCAGTTCTTC.

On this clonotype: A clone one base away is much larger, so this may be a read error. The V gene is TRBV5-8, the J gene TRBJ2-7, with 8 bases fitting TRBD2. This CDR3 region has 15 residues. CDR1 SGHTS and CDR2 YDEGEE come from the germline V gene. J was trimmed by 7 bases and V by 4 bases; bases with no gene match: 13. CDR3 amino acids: CASSGGLGSSNEQYF. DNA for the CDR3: TGTGCCAGCAGCGGGGGACTAGGCTCGTCCAATGAGCAGTACTTC.

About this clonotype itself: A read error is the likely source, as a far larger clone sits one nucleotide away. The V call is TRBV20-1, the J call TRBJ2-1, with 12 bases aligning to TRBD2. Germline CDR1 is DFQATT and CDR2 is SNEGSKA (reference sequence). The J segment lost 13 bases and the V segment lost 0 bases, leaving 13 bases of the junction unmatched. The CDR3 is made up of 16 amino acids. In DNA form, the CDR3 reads TGCAGTGCTAGAGATGCGGGGACTAGCGGGTTGGAGACCCAGTTCTTC. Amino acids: CSARDAGTSGLETQFF.

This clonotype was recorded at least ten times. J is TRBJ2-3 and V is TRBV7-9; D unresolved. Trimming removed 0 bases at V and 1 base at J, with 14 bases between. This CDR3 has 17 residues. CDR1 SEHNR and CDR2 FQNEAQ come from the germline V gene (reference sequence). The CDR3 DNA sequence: TGTGCCAGCAGCTTAGCAAACGACTGGAAGGGCACAGATACGCAGTATTTT. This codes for CASSLANDWKGTDTQYF.

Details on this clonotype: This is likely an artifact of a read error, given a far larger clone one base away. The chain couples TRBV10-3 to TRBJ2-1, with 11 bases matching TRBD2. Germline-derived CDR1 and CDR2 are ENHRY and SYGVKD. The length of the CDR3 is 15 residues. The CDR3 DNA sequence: TGTGCCAGCAGGCGCGGGGGACTAGCGGACAATAAGCAGTTCTTC. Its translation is CASRRGGLADNKQFF.

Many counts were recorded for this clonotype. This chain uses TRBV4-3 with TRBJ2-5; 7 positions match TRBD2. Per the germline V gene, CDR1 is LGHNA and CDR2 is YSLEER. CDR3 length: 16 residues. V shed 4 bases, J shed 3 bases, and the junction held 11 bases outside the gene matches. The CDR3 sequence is CASSRLGGTLKETQYF. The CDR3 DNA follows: TGCGCCAGCAGCCGGTTGGGGGGGACCCTAAAAGAGACCCAGTACTTC.

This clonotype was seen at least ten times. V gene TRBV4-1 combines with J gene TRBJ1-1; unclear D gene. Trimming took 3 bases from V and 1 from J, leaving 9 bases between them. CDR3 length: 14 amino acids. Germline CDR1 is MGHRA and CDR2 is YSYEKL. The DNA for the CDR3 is TGCGCCAGCAGCCACGAACGGCAGAACACTGAAGCTTTCTTT. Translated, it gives CASSHERQNTEAFF.

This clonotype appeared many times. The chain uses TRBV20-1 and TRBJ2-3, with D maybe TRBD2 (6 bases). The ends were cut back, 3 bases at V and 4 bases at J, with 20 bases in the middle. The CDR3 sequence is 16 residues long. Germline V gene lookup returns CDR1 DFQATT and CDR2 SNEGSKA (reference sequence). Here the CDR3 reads CSARSGWDSPPDTQYF. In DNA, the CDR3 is TGCAGTGCTAGGTCGGGTTGGGACTCCCCTCCAGATACGCAGTATTTT.

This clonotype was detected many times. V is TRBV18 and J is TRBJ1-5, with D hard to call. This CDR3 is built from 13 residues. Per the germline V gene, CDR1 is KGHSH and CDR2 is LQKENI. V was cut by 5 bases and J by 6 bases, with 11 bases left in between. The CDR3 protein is CASSSGASQPQHF. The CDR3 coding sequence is TGTGCCAGCTCATCGGGAGCTTCTCAGCCCCAGCATTTT.

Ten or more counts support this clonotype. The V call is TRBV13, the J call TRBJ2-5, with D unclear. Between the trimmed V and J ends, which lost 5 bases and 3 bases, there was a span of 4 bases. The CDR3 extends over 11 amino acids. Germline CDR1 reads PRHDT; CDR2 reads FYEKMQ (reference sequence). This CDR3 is CASSKEETQYF. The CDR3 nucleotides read TGTGCCAGCAGCAAAGAAGAGACCCAGTACTTC.

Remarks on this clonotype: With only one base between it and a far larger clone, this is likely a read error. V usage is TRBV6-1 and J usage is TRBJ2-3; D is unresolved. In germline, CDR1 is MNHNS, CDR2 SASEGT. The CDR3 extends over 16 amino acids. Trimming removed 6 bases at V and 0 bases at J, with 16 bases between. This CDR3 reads CASRFDSPRSTDTQYF. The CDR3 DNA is TGTGCCAGCAGGTTCGACTCACCAAGGAGCACAGATACGCAGTATTTT.